Sequencing of this T cell receptor (beta chain) was carried out in a study of cytomegalovirus exposure and HLA in healthy donors. General study findings and limits: Researchers reported from a later analysis that most CMV-associated TCR beta chains appeared HLA-restricted.

The CDR3 contains 12 residues. CDR1 is SGHRS, CDR2 YFSETQ, per germline. The ends were cut back, 3 bases at V and 4 bases at J, with 7 bases in the middle. Concerning this clone itself: Antigen: not known.

Primers for the PCR totalled 60 Vbeta and 13 Jbeta. Assay: immunoSEQ multiplex PCR; the TCRdb copy retains only in-frame clones and omits some. Among around 170,000 clones listed, more than 75% were seen once. V gene TRBV5-1 combines with J gene TRBJ1-2; no definite D call. This receptor was taken from a woman under 40 in good health and CMV-seropositive. Sequencing used PBMCs. As DNA, the CDR3 is TGCGCCAGCAGCTCCGGGGTCTATGGCTACACCTTC. It codes for CASSSGVYGYTF.